This TCR beta chain came from a study of T cells after yellow fever vaccination. Background on the study: Low-cell-number fractions were prepared with SMART-Seq v4 Ultra Low Input.

Study findings and constraints: Sorted repertoires could include abundant contaminating clonotypes from bulk cells.

With respect to this clonotype: Its antigen is undetermined.

V lost 2 bases and J lost 2, with 13 bases in between. Germline-derived CDR1 and CDR2 are SGHAT and FQNNGV. The CDR3 extends over 15 amino acids. 5'RACE template switching generated TCR cDNA, adding a universal primer site and UMIs. MiXCR, run by TCRdb on the 5' RACE reads, gives a single entry per CDR3 protein. The sample lists a few hundred thousand distinct CDR3 sequences; 4.1% were seen once. The chain has TRBV11-2 and TRBJ2-7; possibly TRBD1 for D (6 bases). This receptor was identified in a man in his late teens or twenties who received the YFV17D yellow fever vaccine. The input for sequencing was PBMCs, taken 5 days after the yellow fever booster vaccination. In DNA form, the CDR3 reads TGTGCCAGCAGCTTACAGTGGGACAAGACCTACGAGCAGTACTTC. It translates to CASSLQWDKTYEQYF.